The clone carrying this T cell receptor beta chain showed up just a few times. Its specificity is not known. The data were taken from a study of response to subunit inactivated influenza vaccine. Overall study findings and caveats: Researchers suggested that each seasonal influenza vaccination recruits few new T cells.

V lost 7 bases and J 6 bases, leaving 8 bases between the germline ends. CDR1 is SGHRS, CDR2 YFSETQ, per germline. The CDR3 is 11 residues long. MiXCR was run by TCRdb on the RT-PCR reads, yielding one entry per CDR3 protein. Among approximately 170,000 distinct CDR3 sequences listed, approximately 15% were seen once. Sequencing was performed on CD8+ T cells sorted from PBMCs, taken approximately 5 days after vaccination. The receptor was isolated from a man in his fifties or sixties who received an inactivated influenza vaccine. V is TRBV5-1 and J is TRBJ2-1; no reliable D call. The CDR3 bases are TGCGCCAGCCAGTTAGGCAATGAGCAGTTCTTC. Protein sequence: CASQLGNEQFF.